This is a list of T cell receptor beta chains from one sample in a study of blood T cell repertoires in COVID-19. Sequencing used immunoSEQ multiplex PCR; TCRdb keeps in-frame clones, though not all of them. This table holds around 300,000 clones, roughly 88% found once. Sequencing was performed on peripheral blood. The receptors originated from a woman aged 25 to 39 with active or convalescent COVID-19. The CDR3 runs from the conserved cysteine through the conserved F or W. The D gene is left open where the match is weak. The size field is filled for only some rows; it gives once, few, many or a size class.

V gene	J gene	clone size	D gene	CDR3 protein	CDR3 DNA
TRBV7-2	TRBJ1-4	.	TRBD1	CASSLVRTGRGEKLFF	TGTGCCAGCAGCTTAGTCCGGACAGGGAGGGGGGAAAAACTGTTTTTT
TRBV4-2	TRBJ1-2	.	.	CASSQVSAGKYGYTF	TGTGCCAGCAGCCAAGTTTCGGCAGGGAAATATGGCTACACCTTC
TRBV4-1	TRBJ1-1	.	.	CASSPIQGQTWRTEAFF	TGCGCCAGCAGCCCCATCCAGGGTCAGACATGGCGTACTGAAGCTTTCTTT
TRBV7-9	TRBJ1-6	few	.	CASSSQGSLHNSPLHF	TGTGCCAGCAGTTCACAGGGAAGCCTTCATAATTCACCCCTCCACTTT
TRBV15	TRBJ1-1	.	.	CATSRLGTGQNTEAFF	TGTGCCACCAGCAGACTAGGCACAGGGCAGAACACTGAAGCTTTCTTT
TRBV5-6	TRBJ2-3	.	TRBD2	CASSFLLAGAEDTQYF	TGTGCCAGCAGCTTCTTACTAGCGGGGGCGGAAGATACGCAGTATTTT
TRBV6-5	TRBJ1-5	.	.	CASSLASYNQPQHF	TGTGCCAGCAGCCTAGCCAGCTACAATCAGCCCCAGCATTTT
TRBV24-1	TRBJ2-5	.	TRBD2	CATSDPKQRGGLETQYF	TGTGCCACCAGTGATCCCAAACAGCGGGGGGGCTTGGAGACCCAGTACTTC
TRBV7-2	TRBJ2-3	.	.	CASSLAGTSTDTQYF	TGTGCCAGCAGCTTAGCGGGCACTAGCACAGATACGCAGTATTTT
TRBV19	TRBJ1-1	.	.	CASGQNMNTEAFF	TGTGCCAGTGGGCAGAACATGAACACTGAAGCTTTCTTT
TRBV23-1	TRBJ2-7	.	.	CASPREAHYEQYF	TGCGCCAGCCCCCGAGAAGCGCACTACGAGCAGTACTTC
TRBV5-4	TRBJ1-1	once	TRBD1	CASSSYRVGQGKAFF	TGTGCCAGCAGCTCTTATAGAGTGGGACAGGGAAAAGCTTTCTTT
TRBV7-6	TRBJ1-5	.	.	CASSSQGQPQHF	TGTGCCAGCAGCTCACAGGGCCAGCCCCAGCATTTT
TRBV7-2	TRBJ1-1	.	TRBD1	CASSLGGQEARAFF	TGTGCCAGCAGCTTAGGGGGACAGGAAGCAAGAGCTTTCTTT
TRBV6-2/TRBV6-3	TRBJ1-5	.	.	CASSDPESVQPQHF	TGTGCCAGCAGTGATCCGGAGTCGGTGCAGCCCCAGCATTTT
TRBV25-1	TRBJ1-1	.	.	CASSASTGHEAFF	TGTGCCAGCAGTGCTTCGACAGGTCATGAAGCTTTCTTT
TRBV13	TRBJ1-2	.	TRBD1	CASSLDRGLRGYTF	TGTGCCAGCAGCTTAGACAGGGGGCTGAGGGGCTACACCTTC
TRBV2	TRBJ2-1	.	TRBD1	CASSPDRGIYNEQFF	TGTGCCAGCAGTCCCGACAGGGGGATCTACAATGAGCAGTTCTTC
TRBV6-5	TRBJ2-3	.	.	CASNRDSPGDTQYF	TGTGCCAGCAACCGGGACTCCCCGGGAGATACGCAGTATTTT
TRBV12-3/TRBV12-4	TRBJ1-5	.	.	CASRLGVQPQHF	TGTGCCAGCAGGCTAGGGGTTCAGCCCCAGCATTTT
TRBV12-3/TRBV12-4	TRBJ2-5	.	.	CASTEGEETQYF	TGTGCCAGCACGGAAGGGGAAGAGACCCAGTACTTC
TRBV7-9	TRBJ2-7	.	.	CASSWAGGAGEQYF	TGTGCCAGCAGCTGGGCCGGCGGGGCGGGCGAGCAGTACTTC
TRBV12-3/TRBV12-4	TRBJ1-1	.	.	CASSAGYTEAFF	TGTGCCAGCTCTGCAGGGTACACTGAAGCTTTCTTT
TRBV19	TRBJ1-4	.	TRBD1	CASSVEGQGYEKLFF	TGTGCCAGTAGTGTCGAGGGACAGGGCTATGAAAAACTGTTTTTT
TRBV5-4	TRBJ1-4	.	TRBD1	CASSPNRGIEKLFF	TGTGCCAGCAGCCCAAACAGGGGAATCGAAAAACTGTTTTTT
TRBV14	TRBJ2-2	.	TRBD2	CASSRPRGPSNGRGGELFF	TGTGCCAGCAGCCGTCCCCGGGGGCCTAGCAACGGGAGGGGCGGGGAGCTGTTTTTT